The 11 T cell receptor beta chains below were found in one sample sequenced in a study of shared T cell receptors in the human thymus. Assay used: immunoSEQ multiplex PCR; TCRdb lists only in-frame clones, some missing. The sample holds some 640,000 clones, more than 75% seen once. These same records also appear under a second study, on human thymus T cells.

The sequencing input was thymocytes. The receptors originated from a boy younger than two with a congenital heart defect.

The chain couples TRBV21-1 to TRBJ2-1; the tabulated D call, TRBD1, remains unverified against the DNA. TRBV21-1 is given as a pseudogene. The length of the CDR3 is 16 residues. For the CDR3, the DNA is TGTGCCAGCAGCAAAGCTGTGACAGGGGCAGTTAATGAGCAGTTCTTC. Its translation: CASSKAVTGAVNEQFF.

This chain links TRBV4-2 with TRBJ1-4, with 8 bases identical to TRBD1. CDR3 size: 14 residues. J gave up 3 bases and V 7 bases, and 4 bases lay outside the gene matches. Per the germline V gene, CDR1 is LGHNA and CDR2 is YNFKEQ. CDR3 in DNA: TGTGCCAGCACCCAGGGGGCGGCTAATGAAAAACTGTTTTTT. It yields the protein CASTQGAANEKLFF.

The genes are TRBV28 and TRBJ2-1, with D tentatively TRBD1 (6 bases). This CDR3 is built from 15 residues. CDR1 is MDHEN, CDR2 SYDVKM, per germline. Deletions cut 2 bases from V and 5 bases from J, with 13 bases between. The CDR3 bases are TGTGCCAGCAGTTTACGTGGACAGAGCCACAATGAGCAGTTCTTC. It encodes CASSLRGQSHNEQFF.

The rearrangement joins TRBV28 to TRBJ1-5, with 8 bases lining up with TRBD1. The CDR3 is 14 amino acids. Germline V gene sequence: CDR1 MDHEN, CDR2 SYDVKM. V lost 6 bases and J lost 9; bases outside the gene matches: 10. Written as DNA, the CDR3 is TGTGCCAGCAGGGGGAGCGGACAGGGAACGCCCCAGCATTTT. Its translation: CASRGSGQGTPQHF.

The chain uses TRBV27 and TRBJ2-7; 11 bases are shared with TRBD2. This CDR3 has 17 residues. Germline CDR1 and CDR2: MNHEY and SMNVEV (reference sequence). Unmatched junction bases numbered 10, after V lost 4 bases and J lost 2 bases. CDR3 region: CASSSQGLAEIAYEQYF. CDR3 nucleotide sequence: TGTGCCAGCAGTTCGCAGGGACTAGCGGAAATAGCCTACGAGCAGTACTTC.

The CDR3 reads CSVGGGEQFF. CDR3 DNA sequence: TGCAGCGTTGGGGGGGGTGAGCAGTTCTTC. The chain couples TRBV29-1 to TRBJ2-1; the match to TRBD2 covers 7 bases. The CDR3 length is 10 residues. Germline V gene sequence: CDR1 SQVTM, CDR2 ANQGSEA. Germline trimming cut 4 bases from V and 9 bases from J; bases unmatched to any gene: 0.

The rearrangement uses TRBV4-3 and TRBJ2-1; weak D call: TRBD1 (5 bases). The CDR3 consists of 18 residues. CDR1 and CDR2 (germline): LGHNA, YSLEER. The V end was cut by 0 bases, the J end by 7 bases, with 22 bases between. The CDR3 reads CASSQDRPVTVSGNEQFF. The CDR3 DNA follows: TGCGCCAGCAGCCAAGATCGGCCAGTGACAGTAAGTGGGAATGAGCAGTTCTTC.

In this sample, this clone turned up once. This chain connects TRBV13 to TRBJ2-7; TRBD2 matches 7 bases. This CDR3 spans 12 amino acids. J was trimmed by 6 bases and V by 6 bases; bases with no gene match: 5. The V gene's germline CDR1 is PRHDT and CDR2 FYEKMQ (reference sequence). CDR3 coding DNA: TGTGCCAGCAGACGGACTAGTGGCGAGCAGTACTTC. Protein product: CASRRTSGEQYF.

The chain uses TRBV6-4 and TRBJ1-2, with TRBD1 identical over 7 bases. The CDR3 length is 15 residues. Germline-derived CDR1 and CDR2 are MRHNA and SNTAGT. J lost 6 bases, V lost 5 bases, and 12 bases had no gene match. CDR3 residues: CASSPRPDRVDGYTF. The CDR3 nucleotides are TGTGCCAGCAGTCCACGCCCTGACAGGGTGGATGGCTACACCTTC.

This sequence joins TRBV10-3 and TRBJ2-7; D ambiguous. From germline, CDR1 is ENHRY and CDR2 SYGVKD. Deletions cut 0 bases from V and 2 bases from J, with 17 bases between. The CDR3 loop spans 17 amino acids. The CDR3 loop reads CAISESVIQTIPYEQYF. The CDR3 region has the DNA TGTGCCATCAGTGAGTCAGTGATACAAACTATTCCCTACGAGCAGTACTTC.

V and J are TRBV4-2 and TRBJ2-3, with 10 positions matching TRBD2. In germline, CDR1 is LGHNA, CDR2 YNFKEQ. V shed 2 bases, J shed 3 bases, and the junction held 11 bases outside the gene matches. The CDR3 has 18 residues. CDR3 bases: TGTGCCAGCAGCCAAACCGAGCTTAGCGGGGGGCCTACAGATACGCAGTATTTT. Translated, it gives CASSQTELSGGPTDTQYF.